This T cell receptor (beta chain) was profiled in a study of neurological immune-mediated disorders. The CDR3 covers 11 residues. Study-level results: No CDR3 amino acid sequences recurred among expanded clones across subjects, suggesting private repertoires in all groups. The highest TCR clonal expansion occurred in HTLV-1-associated myelopathy; multiple sclerosis fell below healthy controls.

TCRdb passed the 5' RACE reads through MiXCR, listing each CDR3 protein once. The table records more than 70,000 distinct CDR3 sequences, more than 15% of them present only once. This clonotype occurred many times. The antigen is not known. The chain combines TRBV21-1 with TRBJ2-3. TRBV21-1 has pseudogene status. The sequencing sample was made of PBMCs. This receptor was taken from a woman aged 40 to 50 in good health. The DNA for the CDR3 is TGTGCCAGCAGCAAATCGGATACGCAGTATTTT. It is translated as CASSKSDTQYF.